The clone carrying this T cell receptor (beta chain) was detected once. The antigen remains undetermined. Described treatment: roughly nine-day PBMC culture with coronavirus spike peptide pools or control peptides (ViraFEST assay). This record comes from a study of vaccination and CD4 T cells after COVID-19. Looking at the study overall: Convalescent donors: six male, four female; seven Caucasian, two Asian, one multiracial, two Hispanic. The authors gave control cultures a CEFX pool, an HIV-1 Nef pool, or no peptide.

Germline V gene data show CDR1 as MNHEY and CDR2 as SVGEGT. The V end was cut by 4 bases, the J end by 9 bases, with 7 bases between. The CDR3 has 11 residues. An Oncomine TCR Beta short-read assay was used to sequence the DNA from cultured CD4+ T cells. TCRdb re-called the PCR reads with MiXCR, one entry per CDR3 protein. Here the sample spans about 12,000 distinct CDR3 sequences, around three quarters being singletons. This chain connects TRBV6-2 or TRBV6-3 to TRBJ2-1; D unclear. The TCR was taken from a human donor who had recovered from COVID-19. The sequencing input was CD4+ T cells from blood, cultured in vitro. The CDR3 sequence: CASSWLGEQFF. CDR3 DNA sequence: TGTGCCAGCAGTTGGTTGGGTGAGCAGTTCTTC.